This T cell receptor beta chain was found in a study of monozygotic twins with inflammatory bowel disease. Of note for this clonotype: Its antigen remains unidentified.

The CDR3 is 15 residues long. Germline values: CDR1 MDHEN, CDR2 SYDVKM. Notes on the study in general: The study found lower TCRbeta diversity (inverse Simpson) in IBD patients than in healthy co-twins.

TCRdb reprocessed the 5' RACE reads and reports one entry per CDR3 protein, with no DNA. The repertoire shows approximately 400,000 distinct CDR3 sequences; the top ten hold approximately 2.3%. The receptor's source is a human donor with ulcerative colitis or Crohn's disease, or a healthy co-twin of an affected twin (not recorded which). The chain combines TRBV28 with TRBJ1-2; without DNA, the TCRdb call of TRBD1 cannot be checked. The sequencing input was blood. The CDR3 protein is CASSPRTGEYIGYTF.